This T cell receptor (beta chain) was found in a study of blood T cells in healthy people across ages. Primed by a sample-barcoded 5' primer and a J-beta primer mix, a second PCR proceeded for roughly 6 to 12 cycles. Each CDR3 protein is one row after TCRdb ran MiXCR on the 5' RACE reads. This table holds about 2 million distinct CDR3 sequences, 49% found once. Trimming removed 7 bases from V and 2 bases from J, with 17 bases in between. The CDR3 runs to 15 residues. Germline V gene lookup returns CDR1 MNHEY and CDR2 SVGEGT. The V and J genes are TRBV6-2 or TRBV6-3 and TRBJ1-2; possible D gene TRBD1, 6 bases. This receptor was taken from a middle-aged woman in good health. The sequenced sample was blood. The CDR3 here is CASNPWDTRNYGYTF. In DNA, the CDR3 is TGTGCCAGCAACCCCTGGGACACCCGCAACTATGGCTACACCTTC.